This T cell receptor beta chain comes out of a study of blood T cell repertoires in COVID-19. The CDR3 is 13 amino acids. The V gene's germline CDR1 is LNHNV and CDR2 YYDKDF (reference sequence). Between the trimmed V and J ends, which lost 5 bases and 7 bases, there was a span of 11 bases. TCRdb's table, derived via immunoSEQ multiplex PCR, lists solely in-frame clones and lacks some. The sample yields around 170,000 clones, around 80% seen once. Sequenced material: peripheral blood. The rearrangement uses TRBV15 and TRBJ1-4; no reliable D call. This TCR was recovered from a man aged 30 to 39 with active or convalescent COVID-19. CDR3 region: CATSDRTGEKLFF. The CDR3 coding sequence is TGTGCCACCAGCGATCGTACTGGTGAAAAACTGTTTTTT.